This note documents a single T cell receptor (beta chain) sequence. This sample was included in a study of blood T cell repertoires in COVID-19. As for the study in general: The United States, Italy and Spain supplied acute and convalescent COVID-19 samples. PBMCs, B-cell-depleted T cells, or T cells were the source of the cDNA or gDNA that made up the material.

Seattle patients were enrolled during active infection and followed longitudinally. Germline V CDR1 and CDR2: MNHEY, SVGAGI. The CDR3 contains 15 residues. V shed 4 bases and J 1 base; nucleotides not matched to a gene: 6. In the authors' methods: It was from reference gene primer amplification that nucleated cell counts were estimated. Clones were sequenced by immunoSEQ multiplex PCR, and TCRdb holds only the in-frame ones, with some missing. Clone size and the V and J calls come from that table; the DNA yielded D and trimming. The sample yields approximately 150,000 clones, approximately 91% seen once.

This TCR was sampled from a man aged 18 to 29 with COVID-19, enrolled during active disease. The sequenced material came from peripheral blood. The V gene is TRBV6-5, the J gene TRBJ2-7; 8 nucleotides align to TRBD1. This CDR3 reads CASSSAGTGSYEQYF. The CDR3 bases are TGTGCCAGCAGTTCAGCCGGGACAGGTTCCTACGAGCAGTACTTC.